The entry below describes one T cell receptor (beta chain). The target of this receptor is not known. No clone much larger than this one lies a single base away; base qualities are absent. TCRbeta CDR3 regions were amplified from genomic DNA by means of the immunoSEQ Assay, a bias-controlled multiplex PCR. On the study's bioinformatics: Nucleated cell counts per sample were estimated from amplification of reference gene primers within the assay. To quantify the absolute abundance of each unique TCRbeta CDR3 rearrangement, sequence reads were collapsed and filtered. For each sample, productive Simpson clonality was calculated as the square root of Simpson's diversity index over productive rearrangements. Here the immuneACCESS table is served through TCRdb, limited to in-frame sequences with V and J called. Missing clones are a known gap in these copies; in checked studies unresolved V genes cover under half, and the rest lacks a known reason. V and J calls and clone size come straight from that table; D and trimming were deduced from the DNA. Present in this sample are a few hundred thousand clones, 70% to 90% of which were seen just once. Jointly, the top ten make up approximately 9.9% of the sample.

Inclusive of the bounding cysteine and phenylalanine, the CDR3 is 16 residues long. Solely the CDR3 DNA is kept, with 48 bases framed from the first base. Trimmed from V: 0 bases; trimmed from J: 7 bases; junction bases lacking a gene match: 10. Looking up the germline V gene yields CDR1 SGHRS and CDR2 YFSETQ. This entry belongs to a study of blood T cell repertoires in COVID-19 (dated by TCRdb to 2020 to 2022). For the wider study: Samples from collaborators originated in the United States, Italy and Spain and spanned both the acute and convalescent phases of COVID-19. The material from the prospective study consisted of cDNA or gDNA derived from T cells, B-cell-depleted T cells, or PBMCs. Subjects who had been exposed to COVID-19, were actively infected with it, or had recovered from it provided the deeply sampled blood TCRbeta repertoires that made up the dataset. The repertoires were released in a freely available public database intended as a resource for research on the immune response to SARS-CoV-2. The samples were drawn from two sources: the first 160 participants of the ongoing ImmuneRACE study, and approximately 1,300 subjects contributed by 6 global collaborators. Nearly every sample came with metadata listing a de-identified subject ID, COVID-19 status, age in years and sex. Where available, HLA class I and class II types were taken from metadata supplied by the sample provider and were not determined by assay-based typing. Findings and caveats that apply to the study as a whole: Clinical and demographic metadata were provided uncurated, with the amount varying by source and participant.

The collaborating institutions used their own protocols to collect whole blood in K2EDTA tubes. For TCRbeta analysis, collaborator samples were shipped as frozen whole blood, as isolated PBMCs, or as DNA extracted from either sample type. The sequencing input was peripheral blood. The V and J segments used are TRBV5-1 and TRBJ1-2, with 9 central nucleotides matching TRBD1. The sequence was collected from a woman in her sixties or seventies with acute or convalescent COVID-19. The DNA is as follows: TGCGCCAGCAGCTTGGTCGGGGACAGGGCAAGTGGTGGCTACACCTTC. Its protein reads: CASSLVGDRASGGYTF.